The entry below gives a single TCR beta chain sequence along with its context. Its target antigen remains unknown. The record has no base qualities; no much larger clone is one base away. The cohort consisted of 650 to 850 healthy bone marrow donors. At the time of sampling, every cohort member was nominally healthy, though immune exposures that went unrecorded were likely present. The donor was CMV seronegative and was included in the group of hundreds of seronegative cohort members. A peripheral blood sample was collected from each donor, and TCR beta sequencing was performed on peripheral blood mononuclear cells. Genomic DNA was extracted from the blood cell samples with the Qiagen DNeasy Blood Extraction Kit. Trimmed from V: 5 bases; trimmed from J: 3 bases; junction bases lacking a gene match: 8. The CDR1 and CDR2 encoded by the germline V gene are SGHDN and FVKESK. The CDR3 has 15 amino acids, counting the end cysteine and phenylalanine. The read is trimmed to its CDR3 DNA, 45 bases read in frame from base 1.

The record originates from a study of cytomegalovirus exposure and HLA in healthy donors (dated by TCRdb to 2017 to 2019). About the investigation overall: According to an earlier analysis of 587 of the donors, 150 million to 200 million T cells yielded 117 million unique TCR beta sequences and about 300 Gb of sequence data. Roughly 300 gigabases of sequencing data and 91 million or so unique TCR sequences made up an early release that covered 500 to 700 HLA-typed donors. Of the 398 genotyped donors, roughly 80% fell in the genetic ancestry cluster associated with self-reported Caucasian donors. The aim of the study was to test whether cataloging public T cell receptors could identify signatures of past pathogen exposure. The study profiled the T cell repertoires of hundreds of subjects by immunosequencing and related them to cytomegalovirus serostatus. Along with the approximately 600-subject first cohort, a separate validation cohort of roughly 110 different subjects was used. High-throughput TCR immunosequencing, statistical association of individual TCRs with disease status, and machine learning were combined to predict cytomegalovirus infection status. To study patterns of TCR occurrence, a later analysis re-analyzed previously published TCR beta repertoires from 700 or so donors and added high-resolution HLA genotyping. The later analysis used no new phenotypic data to find candidate immune exposures, relying instead on TCR beta sequences and their occurrence across donors. An earlier analysis of approximately 580 of the donors used high-throughput TCR beta sequencing to judge whether each TCR beta V gene segment behaved as functional or pseudogenic. Donor age, sex, ethnicity and CMV serostatus were collected together with the repertoire data. Genome-wide SNP genotypes for about 65% of the roughly 670 donors were used in a later genetic analysis, which treated that subset as a discovery cohort. All discovery cohort repertoires had been generated using a single sequencing platform. Class I and class II HLA loci were covered by the typing at four-digit resolution. Typing coverage varied by locus: roughly 620-640 donors for A, B, C, DRB1 and DQB1; roughly 560 for DQA1; approximately 610 for DPA1; more than 450 for DPB1. About five DR-DQ haplotypes were handled as single units for association and clustering, since linkage in the cohort was strong. Across some 400 genotyped donors of the cohort, an average of about 220,000 unique TCR beta nucleotide sequences per donor were sequenced, and 15% to 20% of those sequences were non-productive.

The investigation overall reported the following: A cluster of highly shared sequence variants was judged likely to be a technical artifact of the sequencing pipeline. This cohort had only TCR beta chains sequenced, and the lack of alpha or paired-chain data limited which features could be detected. According to a later analysis, most CMV-associated TCR beta chains appeared to be HLA-restricted, and the HLA associations seemed to be driven largely by CMV exposure. In a later analysis, HLA-associated TCR beta chains were found to be more clonally expanded and to have lower generation probabilities than equally common non-associated chains. Most TCR sequences were observed very rarely across donors, whereas some public TCRs were present in many individuals. The presence/absence analyses assumed that sequencing depth was roughly uniform across donors, and that assumption may not be true. Because the 87-base-pair reads could not distinguish some IMGT-functional V segments, including TRBV6-2 and TRBV6-3, those segments were excluded. Broadly in line with IMGT annotations, most TCR beta V segments showed up in productive rearrangements about 87% or about 30% of the time in an earlier analysis of several hundred of the donors. Because counts were too low, seventeen rarely observed V segments, including chromosome 9 orphons, were left out of the earlier analysis of 587 of the donors. Assigning TCR associations to individual alleles was difficult when HLA alleles, especially DR and DQ, strongly co-occurred. A further reported finding was that TCR beta sequences accurately predicted the HLA-A and HLA-B alleles for most subjects in the first cohort. According to a later analysis, TCR association rates differed among HLA loci, with DRB1 alleles showing the most associated TCRs and HLA-C alleles showing the fewest. The study gave a list of about 170 TCR beta chains associated with cytomegalovirus. The only immune exposure information available for the cohort was CMV serostatus. In vitro tests confirmed that a few of the cytomegalovirus-associated TCR beta chains recognize cytomegalovirus antigens. A later genetic analysis associated a missense DCLRE1C variant with V-gene and J-gene trimming of TCR beta chains, and an independent cohort replicated the association. Correlated functional status among segregating V segments might reflect linkage disequilibrium, but an unknown experimental factor could not be ruled out. It was suggested by the authors that the approach could potentially be generalized to other disease states and immunological phenotypes. Several of the top co-occurrence clusters appeared to be linked to parvovirus B19, influenza, CMV and Epstein-Barr virus, according to a later analysis. The classifier was reported to diagnose cytomegalovirus status with high specificity and sensitivity in both the original cohort and the validation cohort. In a later genetic analysis, fewer N-insertions in productive TCRs were reported among donors in an Asian-associated ancestry cluster than the roughly 700-donor mean. In a later analysis, about 16,000 TCR beta sequences were associated with specific HLA alleles at a false discovery rate of 0.05. Because HLA typing was missing for some donors at each locus, association tests included only the typed subset.

To prepare the library, the immunoSEQ multiplex PCR assay was applied. For the multiplex PCR, a mixture combining 60 forward primers for TCR Vbeta segments and 13 reverse primers for TCR Jbeta segments was used. The CDR3 region of rearranged TCR beta genes was amplified from genomic DNA with a multiplex PCR assay. Amplified TCR beta libraries were sequenced as 87-base-pair reads on the Illumina HiSeq System. The source study handled its data this way. A later analysis tallied some 79 million unique TCR beta chains across the 666 repertoires, and approximately 12 million of those chains were shared by two or more donors. Raw reads were error-corrected and collapsed into unique sequences by a nearest-neighbor algorithm in which closely related sequences were merged to remove PCR and sequencing errors. Alignment of CDR3 sequences to IMGT reference sequences was used to assign V, D and J gene segments. For a sequence to be retained, at least a six-nucleotide match to both a V gene segment and a J gene segment was required. Rearrangements were classified as productive when the CDR3 lacked stop codons and remained in frame with V and J, and all other rearrangements were classified as non-productive. CDR3 was defined according to IMGT convention as the region running from the second conserved V-encoded cysteine to the conserved J-encoded phenylalanine. The earlier analysis of around 640 of the donors excluded sequences that lacked an unambiguous match to a single V gene segment. An earlier analysis of roughly 590 of the donors called V segments functional above 56.7% productive rearrangements and segregating when the between-donor standard deviation exceeded 5%. A statistical classification framework was built for diagnosing cytomegalovirus status from the catalog of TCR beta chain sequences. A later analysis assigned V and J genes by comparing TCR nucleotide sequences with IMGT/GENE-DB human TR gene sequences. Using the TCRdist pipeline, a later analysis assigned CDR3 sequences along with most-parsimonious VDJ recombination scenarios. In a later analysis, each TCR beta chain was defined by its CDR3 amino acid sequence together with its V-gene family, and reads without a unique V-gene family were excluded. As a way to deal with suspected cross-contamination and a sequencing artifact, a later analysis dropped hundreds of nucleotide sequences that were highly shared and had low generation probability. For each public chain, a later analysis derived a clonal expansion index from normalized ranks of inferred template counts within each repertoire. In a later analysis, generation probabilities were computed with a VDJ recombination model fitted to out-of-frame rearrangements, and the resulting probabilities were checked against IGoR. Hypergeometric tests were used in a later analysis to score TCR-TCR, TCR-HLA and TCR-CMV co-occurrence, with a repertoire-size bias correction applied to the TCR pairs. To estimate false discovery rates, a later analysis permuted the HLA or CMV assignments 20 times. In a later analysis, co-occurring TCRs were grouped using DBSCAN, with TCRdist sequence similarity added in when clustering inside HLA-allele-positive subsets. Co-occurrence clustering excluded repertoires with fewer than 30,000 or more than 120,000 public chains, plus five with anomalous nucleotide sharing. The immuneACCESS repertoire file appears here via TCRdb, limited to in-frame rearrangements. These files lack a portion of the clones; in checked studies, under half of the deficit traces to unresolved V genes, and the cause of the others is not known. That table supplies the V and J calls and clone size; D and trimming were determined from the DNA. The sample profile shows roughly 130,000 clones; 80% of them were found once. The top ten clones comprise 2.5% to 3.5% of the sample.

Sample: PBMCs. In this chain, TRBV14 is recombined with TRBJ2-3; 7 nucleotides in the junction match TRBD2. The receptor was derived from a male donor in good health and CMV-seronegative. The CDR3 sequence is CASSDRGSGTDTQYF. The nucleotide sequence reads as follows: TGTGCCAGCAGCGATCGGGGTAGCGGGACAGATACGCAGTATTTT.